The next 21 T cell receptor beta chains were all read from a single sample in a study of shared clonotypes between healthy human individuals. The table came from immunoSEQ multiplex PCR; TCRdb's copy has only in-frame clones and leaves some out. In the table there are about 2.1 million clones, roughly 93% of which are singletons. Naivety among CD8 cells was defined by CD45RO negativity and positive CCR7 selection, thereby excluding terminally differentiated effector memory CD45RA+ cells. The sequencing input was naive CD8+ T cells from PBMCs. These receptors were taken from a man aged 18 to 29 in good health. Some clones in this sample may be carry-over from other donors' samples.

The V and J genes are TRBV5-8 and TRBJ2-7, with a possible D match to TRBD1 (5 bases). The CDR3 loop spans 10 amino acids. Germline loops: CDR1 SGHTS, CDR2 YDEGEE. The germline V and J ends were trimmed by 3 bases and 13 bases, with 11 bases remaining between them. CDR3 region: CASSWGRIYF. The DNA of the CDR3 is TGTGCCAGCAGCTGGGGCAGGATCTACTTC.

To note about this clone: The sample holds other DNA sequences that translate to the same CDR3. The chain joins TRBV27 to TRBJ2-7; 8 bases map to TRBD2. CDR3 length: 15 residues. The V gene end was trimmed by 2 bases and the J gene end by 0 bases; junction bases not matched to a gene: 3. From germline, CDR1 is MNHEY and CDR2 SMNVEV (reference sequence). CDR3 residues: CASSLGLATSYEQYF. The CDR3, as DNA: TGTGCCAGCAGTTTAGGACTAGCAACCTCCTACGAGCAGTACTTC.

The CDR3 protein is CASSFFGRRYEQYF. In DNA, the CDR3 is TGTGCCAGCAGCTTTTTCGGGAGAAGATACGAGCAGTACTTC. The rearrangement links TRBV7-3 to TRBJ2-7; tentatively, D is TRBD2 (6 bases). Trimming cost V 3 bases and J 4 bases, with 13 bases left between them. The CDR3 has 14 amino acids. Germline CDR1 SGHTA, CDR2 FQGTGA.

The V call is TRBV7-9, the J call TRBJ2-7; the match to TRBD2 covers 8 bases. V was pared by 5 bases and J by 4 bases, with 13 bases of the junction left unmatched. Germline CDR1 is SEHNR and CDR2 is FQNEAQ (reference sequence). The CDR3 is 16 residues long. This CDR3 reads CASSPTGGGSPYEQYF. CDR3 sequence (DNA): TGTGCCAGCAGCCCCACCGGGGGGGGCTCGCCTTACGAGCAGTACTTC.

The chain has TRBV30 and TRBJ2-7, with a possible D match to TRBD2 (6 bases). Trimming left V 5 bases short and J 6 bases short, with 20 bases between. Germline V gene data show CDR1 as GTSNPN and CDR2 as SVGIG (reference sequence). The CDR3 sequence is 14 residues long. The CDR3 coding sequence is TGTGCCTGGTCGATCGGGACTCATCACCCCGAGCAGTACTTC. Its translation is CAWSIGTHHPEQYF.

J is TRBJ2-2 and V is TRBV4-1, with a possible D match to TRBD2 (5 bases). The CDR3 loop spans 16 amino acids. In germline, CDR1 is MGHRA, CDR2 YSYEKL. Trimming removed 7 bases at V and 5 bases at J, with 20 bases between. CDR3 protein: CASTPGRGPATGELFF. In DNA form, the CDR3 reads TGCGCCAGCACCCCGGGCCGGGGTCCCGCAACCGGGGAGCTGTTTTTT.

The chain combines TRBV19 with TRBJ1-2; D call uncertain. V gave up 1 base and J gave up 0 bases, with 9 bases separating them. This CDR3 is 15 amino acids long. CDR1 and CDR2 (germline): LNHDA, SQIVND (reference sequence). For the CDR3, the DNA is TGTGCCAGTAGTATAGTTCCCGGAGCTAACTATGGCTACACCTTC. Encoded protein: CASSIVPGANYGYTF.

The CDR3 sequence: CASSRYYGSSYEQYF. The DNA of the CDR3 is TGTGCCAGCAGTCGATACTACGGGAGCTCCTACGAGCAGTACTTC. V usage is TRBV27 and J usage is TRBJ2-7; tentatively, D is TRBD2 (6 bases). Germline V lookup: CDR1 MNHEY, CDR2 SMNVEV (reference sequence). With 5 bases removed from V and 0 bases from J, the gap between germline ends came to 14 bases. CDR3 length equals 15 residues.

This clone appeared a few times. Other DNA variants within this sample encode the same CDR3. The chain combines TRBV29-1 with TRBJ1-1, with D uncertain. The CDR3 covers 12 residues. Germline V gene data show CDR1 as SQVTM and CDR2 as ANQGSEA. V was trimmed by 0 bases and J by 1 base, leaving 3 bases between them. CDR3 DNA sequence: TGCAGCGTTGAAGACAGGAACACTGAAGCTTTCTTT. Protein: CSVEDRNTEAFF. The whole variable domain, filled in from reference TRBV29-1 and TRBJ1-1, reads SAVISQKPSRDICQRGTSLTIQCQVDSQVTMMFWYRQQPGQSLTLIATANQGSEATYESGFVIDKFPISRPNLTFSTLTVSNMSPEDSSIYLCSVEDRNTEAFFGQGTRLTVV.

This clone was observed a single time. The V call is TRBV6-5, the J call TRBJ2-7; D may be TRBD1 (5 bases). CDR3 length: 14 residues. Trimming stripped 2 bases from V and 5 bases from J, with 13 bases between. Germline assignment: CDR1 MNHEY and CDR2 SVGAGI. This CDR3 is CASSYGAGWDEQYF. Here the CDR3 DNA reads TGTGCCAGCAGTTACGGGGCAGGGTGGGACGAGCAGTACTTC.

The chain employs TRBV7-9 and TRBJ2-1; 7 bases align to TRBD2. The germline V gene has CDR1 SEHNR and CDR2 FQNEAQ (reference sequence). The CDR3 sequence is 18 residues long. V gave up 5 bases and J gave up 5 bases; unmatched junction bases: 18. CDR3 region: CASSPWGGSGPTHNEQFF. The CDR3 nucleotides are TGTGCCAGCAGCCCCTGGGGGGGTAGCGGGCCCACCCACAATGAGCAGTTCTTC.

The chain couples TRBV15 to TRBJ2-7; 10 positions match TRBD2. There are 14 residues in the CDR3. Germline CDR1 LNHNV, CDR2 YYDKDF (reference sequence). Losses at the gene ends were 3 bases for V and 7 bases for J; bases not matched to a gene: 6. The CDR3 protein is CATSRASGSSEQYF. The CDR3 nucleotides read TGTGCCACCAGCAGGGCTAGCGGGAGCTCTGAGCAGTACTTC.

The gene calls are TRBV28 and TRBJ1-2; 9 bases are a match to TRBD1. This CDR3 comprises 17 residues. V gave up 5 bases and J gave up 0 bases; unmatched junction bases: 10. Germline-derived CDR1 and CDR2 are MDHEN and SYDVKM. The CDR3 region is CASSRDRVTGANYGYTF. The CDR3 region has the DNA TGTGCCAGCAGTCGGGACAGGGTTACGGGGGCTAACTATGGCTACACCTTC.

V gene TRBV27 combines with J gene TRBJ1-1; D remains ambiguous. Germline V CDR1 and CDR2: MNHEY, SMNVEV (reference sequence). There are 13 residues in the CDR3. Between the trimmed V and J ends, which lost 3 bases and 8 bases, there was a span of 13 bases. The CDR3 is CASSLSPGSEAFF. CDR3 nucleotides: TGTGCCAGCAGTTTGAGCCCTGGCTCGGAAGCTTTCTTT.

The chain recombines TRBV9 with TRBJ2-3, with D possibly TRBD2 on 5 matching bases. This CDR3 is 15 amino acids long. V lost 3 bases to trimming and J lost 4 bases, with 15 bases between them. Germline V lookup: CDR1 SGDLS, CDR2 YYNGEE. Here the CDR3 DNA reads TGTGCCAGCAGCGCCGAGGGTGGGATGTCAGATACGCAGTATTTT. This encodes CASSAEGGMSDTQYF.

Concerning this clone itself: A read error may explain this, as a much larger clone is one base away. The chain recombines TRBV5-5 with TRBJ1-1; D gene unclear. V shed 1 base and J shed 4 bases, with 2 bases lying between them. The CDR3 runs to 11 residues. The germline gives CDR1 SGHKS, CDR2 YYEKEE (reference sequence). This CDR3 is CASSLSTEAFF. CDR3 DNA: TGTGCCAGCAGCTTGAGCACTGAAGCTTTCTTT.

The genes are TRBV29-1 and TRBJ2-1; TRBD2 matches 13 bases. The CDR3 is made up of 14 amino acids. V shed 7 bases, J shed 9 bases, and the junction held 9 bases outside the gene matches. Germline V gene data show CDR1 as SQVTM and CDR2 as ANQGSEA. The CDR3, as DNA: TGCAGCGCCTTACTAGCGGGAGGGCCTGGTGAGCAGTTCTTC. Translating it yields CSALLAGGPGEQFF.

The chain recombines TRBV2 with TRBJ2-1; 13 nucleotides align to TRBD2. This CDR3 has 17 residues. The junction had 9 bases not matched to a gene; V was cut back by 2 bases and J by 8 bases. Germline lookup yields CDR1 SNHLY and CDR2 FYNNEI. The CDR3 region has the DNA TGTGCCAGCAGTGAATATTGGACTAGCGGGAGTCCTTATGAGCAGTTCTTC. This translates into CASSEYWTSGSPYEQFF.

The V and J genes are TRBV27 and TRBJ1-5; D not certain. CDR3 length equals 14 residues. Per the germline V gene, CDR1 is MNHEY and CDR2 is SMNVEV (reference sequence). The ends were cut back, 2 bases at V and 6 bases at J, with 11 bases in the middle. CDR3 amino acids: CASSLNRWAQPQHF. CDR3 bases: TGTGCCAGCAGTTTAAATAGGTGGGCTCAGCCCCAGCATTTT.

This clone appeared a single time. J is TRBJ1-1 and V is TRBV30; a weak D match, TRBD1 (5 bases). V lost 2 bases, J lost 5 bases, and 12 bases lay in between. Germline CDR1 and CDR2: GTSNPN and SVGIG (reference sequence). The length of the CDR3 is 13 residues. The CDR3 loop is CAWSPQTGTEAFF. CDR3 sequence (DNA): TGTGCCTGGAGTCCCCAAACAGGAACTGAAGCTTTCTTT.

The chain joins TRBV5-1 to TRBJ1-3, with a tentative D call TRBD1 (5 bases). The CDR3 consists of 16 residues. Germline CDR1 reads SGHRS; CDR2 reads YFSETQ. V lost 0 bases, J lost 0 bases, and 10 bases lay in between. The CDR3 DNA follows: TGCGCCAGCAGCTTGGGACAGCGAGTCTCTGGAAACACCATATATTTT. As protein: CASSLGQRVSGNTIYF.